One T cell receptor (beta chain) is described in this entry. Its antigen is not known. The sample belongs to a study of shared clonotypes between healthy human individuals. Findings and caveats of the study: Clonotypes which were not shared had lower generation probabilities than clonotypes that all four donors shared.

In the authors' workflow: ImmunoSEQ gave junction-only sequences without quality scores, so filtering differed. The method was immunoSEQ multiplex PCR; TCRdb's version includes in-frame clones alone and lacks a portion of them. V and J calls and clone size are copied from that table; D and trimming were computed from the DNA. Of some 1.5 million clones in the sample, about 98% were seen once. Division of CD4+ cells produced a CD45RA+ naive subset and a CD45RA-negative memory subset. This CDR3 has 14 residues. The germline V gene encodes CDR1 SGHRS and CDR2 YFSETQ. With 4 bases clipped from V and 2 bases from J, the junction kept 6 bases outside the gene matches.

The sequence was obtained from a man aged 30 to 39 in good health. The sample taken for sequencing was naive CD4+ T cells sorted from blood. Indicated subset: CD45RA+ positively selected. The chain links TRBV5-1 to TRBJ2-7; TRBD2 matches 7 bases. This CDR3 reads CASSTRLATYEQYF. DNA of the CDR3: TGCGCCAGCAGCACAAGACTAGCCACCTACGAGCAGTACTTC.